The 23 T cell receptor beta chains listed next were all sequenced from one sample in a study of blood T cell repertoires in COVID-19. Clones were read by immunoSEQ multiplex PCR, and TCRdb kept only the in-frame ones, dropping some. The sample has around 59,000 clones, around nine tenths seen once; the top ten hold about 4.5%. Sequenced material: peripheral blood. All receptors derive from a man in his sixties with acute or convalescent COVID-19.

The V call is TRBV7-9, the J call TRBJ2-7, with TRBD2 matching over 8 bases. CDR1 and CDR2 (germline): SEHNR, FQNEAQ (reference sequence). CDR3 length: 14 amino acids. The V and J ends lost 1 base and 9 bases, in that order; junction bases with no gene match: 8. The CDR3 coding sequence is TGTGCCAGCAGCTTAGGCGGGACTAGTGTAGGGCAGTACTTC. Translated: CASSLGGTSVGQYF. The full variable domain, completed using reference TRBV7-9 and TRBJ2-7, is DTGVSQNPRHKITKRGQNVTFRCDPISEHNRLYWYRQTLGQGPEFLTYFQNEAQLEKSRLLSDRFSAERPKGSFSTLEIQRTEQGDSAMYLCASSLGGTSVGQYFGPGTRLTVT.

The J gene is TRBJ2-3, the V gene TRBV5-4; 9 bases are shared with TRBD2. Germline CDR1 is SGHNT and CDR2 is YYREEE (reference sequence). This CDR3 has 15 residues. Trimming cost V 0 bases and J 2 bases; bases outside gene matches: 1. The CDR3 here is CASSLGLAVTDTQYF. CDR3 coding DNA: TGTGCCAGCAGCTTGGGACTAGCGGTCACAGATACGCAGTATTTT.

The chain carries TRBV21-1 and TRBJ2-1; the D segment call TRBD2 is taken from the table without a DNA check. TRBV21-1 is recorded as a pseudogene. The CDR3 runs to 15 residues. CDR3 DNA sequence: TGTGCCAGCAGCACCAGCGGAGCCTCCTACAATGAGCAGTTCTTC. This encodes CASSTSGASYNEQFF.

The CDR3 loop reads CASSYSFGQGYGYTF. CDR3 coding DNA: TGTGCCAGCAGTTACTCGTTTGGGCAGGGCTATGGCTACACCTTC. The chain recombines TRBV6-2 or TRBV6-3 with TRBJ1-2; TRBD1 is a possible D gene (5 bases). The V gene lost 0 bases and the J gene lost 4 bases, with 12 bases spanning the gap. The CDR3 length is 15 residues. In germline, CDR1 is MNHEY, CDR2 SVGEGT.

The gene calls are TRBV28 and TRBJ1-3, with 9 bases aligning to TRBD1. Germline V CDR1 and CDR2: MDHEN, SYDVKM. V trimming: 4 bases; J trimming: 1 base; junction bases outside the gene matches: 5. The CDR3 sequence is 16 residues long. CDR3 sequence: CASSSGQGTSGNTIYF. The CDR3 coding sequence is TGTGCCAGCAGTTCCGGACAGGGGACATCTGGAAACACCATATATTTT.

The genes are TRBV19 and TRBJ2-7; D may be TRBD1 (5 bases). Germline values: CDR1 LNHDA, CDR2 SQIVND (reference sequence). V lost 0 bases to trimming and J lost 9 bases, with 12 bases between them. The CDR3 spans 13 residues. The CDR3 region is CASSIDSWQGQYF. CDR3 DNA: TGTGCCAGTAGTATAGATTCTTGGCAGGGGCAGTACTTC.

The chain carries TRBV5-1 and TRBJ2-3, with TRBD2 identical over 13 bases. CDR1 and CDR2 (germline): SGHRS, YFSETQ. The length of the CDR3 is 18 residues. V trimming: 2 bases; J trimming: 4 bases; junction bases outside the gene matches: 10. CDR3 DNA sequence: TGCGCCAGCAGCTTTCGGACTAGCGGGAGTGGGGGGGCAGATACGCAGTATTTT. Its protein is CASSFRTSGSGGADTQYF.

This chain links TRBV27 with TRBJ1-1; no clear D. The V gene lost 2 bases and the J gene lost 2 bases, with 9 bases spanning the gap. Germline assignment: CDR1 MNHEY and CDR2 SMNVEV (reference sequence). The CDR3 sequence is 14 residues long. The CDR3 DNA is TGTGCCAGCAGTTTACGTCAGGCTAACACTGAAGCTTTCTTT. Translating it yields CASSLRQANTEAFF.

The chain carries TRBV5-1 and TRBJ2-7, with 7 positions matching TRBD1. CDR3 size: 17 residues. V trimming: 4 bases; J trimming: 1 base; junction bases outside the gene matches: 14. Germline CDR1 is SGHRS and CDR2 is YFSETQ. The DNA for the CDR3 is TGCGCCAGCAGCCCCGCCCCACCGGGACAGTGGTCCTACGAGCAGTACTTC. Residues: CASSPAPPGQWSYEQYF.

This clone was seen more than once but under ten times. The chain links TRBV27 to TRBJ2-1; D unresolved. V dropped 3 bases and J dropped 0 bases, with 9 bases sitting between them. Germline V lookup: CDR1 MNHEY, CDR2 SMNVEV (reference sequence). CDR3 size: 15 residues. This CDR3 reads CASSFRHPSYNEQFF. In nucleotides, the CDR3 is TGTGCCAGCAGTTTCAGGCACCCCTCCTACAATGAGCAGTTCTTC.

The V call is TRBV5-1, the J call TRBJ1-4; 7 nucleotides match TRBD1. This CDR3 is 14 amino acids long. V lost 4 bases to trimming and J lost 4 bases; unmatched junction nucleotides: 4. The germline V gene encodes CDR1 SGHRS and CDR2 YFSETQ. The CDR3 spells CASSLRQGNEKLFF. The DNA of the CDR3 is TGCGCCAGCAGCCTTAGACAGGGTAATGAAAAACTGTTTTTT.

V usage is TRBV27 and J usage is TRBJ2-5; 10 bases are shared with TRBD1. The CDR3 has 14 residues. J gave up 7 bases and V 6 bases, and 8 bases lay outside the gene matches. Looked up from germline, CDR1 is MNHEY and CDR2 is SMNVEV (reference sequence). CDR3 coding DNA: TGTGCCAGCAGCGGGACAGGGGCCCGAGGGACCCAGTACTTC. The encoded protein is CASSGTGARGTQYF.

The chain uses TRBV9 and TRBJ1-1, with a tentative D call TRBD1 (6 bases). V was trimmed by 5 bases and J by 3 bases, leaving 17 bases between them. Germline-derived CDR1 and CDR2 are SGDLS and YYNGEE. This CDR3 spans 15 amino acids. The CDR3 sequence: CASSPTGQWHTEAFF. The DNA for the CDR3 is TGTGCCAGCAGTCCAACCGGACAGTGGCACACTGAAGCTTTCTTT.

The chain links TRBV19 to TRBJ1-2, with D hard to call. CDR3 length equals 15 residues. Germline CDR1 is LNHDA and CDR2 is SQIVND (reference sequence). V was clipped by 3 bases and J by 0 bases, with 11 bases between them. CDR3 in amino acids: CASSMNLEANYGYTF. The CDR3 DNA reads TGTGCCAGTAGTATGAACTTAGAAGCTAACTATGGCTACACCTTC.

The chain employs TRBV28 and TRBJ2-6; the D is unclear. CDR1 is MDHEN, CDR2 SYDVKM, per germline. Trimming cost V 3 bases and J 2 bases, with 5 bases left between them. The CDR3 covers 14 residues. DNA of the CDR3: TGTGCCAGCAGTTTTCGGGCTGGGGCCAACGTCCTGACTTTC. Residues: CASSFRAGANVLTF.

The rearrangement links TRBV11-2 to TRBJ1-2, with TRBD1 identical over 10 bases. Germline V CDR1 and CDR2: SGHAT, FQNNGV. Unmatched junction bases numbered 7, after V lost 5 bases and J lost 4 bases. CDR3 length: 15 amino acids. The CDR3 here is CASSPDRGRVYGYTF. The DNA for the CDR3 is TGTGCCAGCAGCCCTGACAGGGGGCGCGTCTATGGCTACACCTTC.

V and J are TRBV27 and TRBJ1-2; 9 positions match TRBD1. The CDR3 extends over 14 amino acids. The V segment lost 6 bases and the J segment 4 bases; nucleotides outside the gene matches: 6. CDR1 MNHEY and CDR2 SMNVEV come from the germline V gene (reference sequence). This CDR3 is CASRQGAGGYGYTF. CDR3 sequence (DNA): TGTGCCAGCAGACAGGGGGCAGGGGGCTATGGCTACACCTTC.

The chain is built from TRBV6-5 and TRBJ2-7; possibly TRBD1 for D (6 bases). Germline-derived CDR1 and CDR2 are MNHEY and SVGAGI. Trimming shortened V by 0 bases and J by 3 bases, and 15 bases separated the two germline ends. CDR3 length: 16 residues. The CDR3 bases are TGTGCCAGCAGTTACTCGGTAGGACAGACAAACTACGAGCAGTACTTC. Protein: CASSYSVGQTNYEQYF.

This chain connects TRBV19 to TRBJ1-5; D possibly corresponds to TRBD1 (5 bases). From germline, CDR1 is LNHDA and CDR2 SQIVND (reference sequence). Between the trimmed V and J ends, which lost 6 bases and 3 bases, there was a span of 9 bases. The CDR3 sequence is 13 residues long. The CDR3 loop is CASRDRVNQPQHF. The CDR3 DNA reads as TGTGCCAGTAGAGACAGAGTCAATCAGCCCCAGCATTTT.

In this sample, this clone turned up once. V is TRBV3-1 (or the pseudogene TRBV3-2) and J is TRBJ2-1; a weak D match, TRBD2 (5 bases). Germline V lookup: CDR1 LGHDT, CDR2 YNNKEL (reference sequence). Trimming took off 3 bases at V and 5 bases at J, with 17 bases between the two ends. The CDR3 consists of 16 residues. The DNA for the CDR3 is TGTGCCAGCAGCCAGTATCGCGGAGGCCATGACAATGAGCAGTTCTTC. It encodes CASSQYRGGHDNEQFF.

This chain joins TRBV5-1 and TRBJ2-1; 9 positions match TRBD2. V trimming: 2 bases; J trimming: 1 base; junction bases outside the gene matches: 4. The CDR3 is made up of 16 amino acids. Per the germline V gene, CDR1 is SGHRS and CDR2 is YFSETQ. CDR3 protein: CASSFDSGSSYNEQFF. Written as DNA, the CDR3 is TGCGCCAGCAGCTTCGATAGCGGGAGTTCCTACAATGAGCAGTTCTTC.

The rearrangement links TRBV9 to TRBJ2-7, with 7 bases lining up with TRBD2. The CDR3 contains 15 residues. V was clipped by 4 bases and J by 2 bases; unmatched bases: 9. Looked up from germline, CDR1 is SGDLS and CDR2 is YYNGEE. In DNA form, the CDR3 reads TGTGCCAGCAGCCCCCCGAGCGGGAAAGCCTACGAGCAGTACTTC. Translating gives CASSPPSGKAYEQYF.

This CDR3 is CASSLAGTVDEQYF. CDR3 nucleotides: TGTGCCAGCAGCTTGGCCGGGACAGTCGACGAGCAGTACTTC. This chain connects TRBV5-4 to TRBJ2-7; 7 nucleotides align to TRBD1. The trim removed 0 bases at V and 5 bases at J, leaving 5 bases unmatched. CDR1 and CDR2 from the germline V gene are SGHNT and YYREEE (reference sequence). The CDR3 extends over 14 amino acids. Based on the CDR3 plus reference TRBV5-4 and TRBJ2-7, the full variable domain is ETGVTQSPTHLIKTRGQQVTLRCSSQSGHNTVSWYQQALGQGPQFIFQYYREEENGRGNFPPRFSGLQFPNYSSELNVNALELDDSALYLCASSLAGTVDEQYFGPGTRLTVT.